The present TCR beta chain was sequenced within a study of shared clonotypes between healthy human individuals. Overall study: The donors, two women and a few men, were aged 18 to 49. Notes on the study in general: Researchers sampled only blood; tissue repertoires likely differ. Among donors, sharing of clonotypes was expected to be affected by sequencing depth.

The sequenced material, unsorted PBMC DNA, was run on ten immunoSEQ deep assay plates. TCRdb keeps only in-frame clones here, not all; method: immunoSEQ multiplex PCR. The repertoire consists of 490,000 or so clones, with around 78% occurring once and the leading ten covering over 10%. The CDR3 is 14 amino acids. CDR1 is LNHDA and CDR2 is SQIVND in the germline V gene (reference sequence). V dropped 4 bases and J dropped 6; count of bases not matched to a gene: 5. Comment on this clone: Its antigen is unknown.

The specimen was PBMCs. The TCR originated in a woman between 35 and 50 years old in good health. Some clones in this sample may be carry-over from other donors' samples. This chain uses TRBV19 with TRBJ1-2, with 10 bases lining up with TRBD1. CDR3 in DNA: TGTGCCAGTAGTACAAGACAGGGGGCAGATGGCTACACCTTC. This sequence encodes CASSTRQGADGYTF.